A selection of T cell receptor beta chains follows, all from one sample in a study of regulatory T cells in long-lasting Graves disease. Using its own MiXCR run on the multiplex PCR reads, TCRdb lists one record per CDR3 protein. The table shows about 210,000 distinct CDR3 sequences, with 15% to 20% occurring only once. The data also belong to a second study, concerning T cells in Graves' hyperthyroidism and ophthalmopathy.

The sequences come from peripheral blood mononuclear cells (PBMCs), collected at new diagnosis, from a patient treated with antithyroid drugs. The receptors here all came from a woman between 25 and 40 years old with Graves disease. The CDR3 runs from the conserved cysteine through the conserved F or W. D genes are given only for firm matches. Not all rows give a size; the values are once, few, many and, for expanded clones, a class.

clone size	V gene	D gene	J gene	CDR3 protein	CDR3 DNA
-	TRBV30	TRBD1	TRBJ1-3	CAWSSGTGGTGNTIYF	TGTGCCTGGAGTTCCGGAACAGGGGGTACAGGAAACACCATATATTTT
many	TRBV7-7	TRBD2	TRBJ2-1	CASSLAGLNEQFF	TGTGCTAGCAGCTTAGCGGGGCTCAATGAGCAGTTCTTC
few	TRBV30	-	TRBJ2-1	CAGRAEFEQFF	TGTGCCGGAAGGGCGGAGTTTGAGCAGTTCTTC
few	TRBV10-3	-	TRBJ1-3	CAISESGHADSGNTIYF	TGTGCCATCAGTGAGTCTGGGCACGCGGACTCTGGAAACACCATATATTTT
many	TRBV7-2	TRBD1	TRBJ2-7	CASSPGQGNEQYF	TGTGCCAGCAGCCCGGGACAGGGTAACGAGCAGTACTTC
many	TRBV29-1	TRBD1	TRBJ2-1	CSGAPLGQGDHEQFF	TGCAGCGGGGCCCCACTTGGACAGGGGGACCATGAGCAGTTCTTC
many	TRBV28	-	TRBJ1-2	CASSSEFLGGYTF	TGTGCCAGCAGTAGTGAGTTTTTGGGAGGCTACACCTTC
-	TRBV12-3/TRBV12-4	TRBD1	TRBJ1-1	CASSWGTGVTEAFF	TGTGCCAGCAGTTGGGGGACAGGGGTCACTGAAGCTTTCTTT
-	TRBV6-1	-	TRBJ2-5	CASSDRQENQETQYF	TGTGCCAGCAGTGATCGACAGGAGAACCAAGAGACCCAGTACTTC
many	TRBV18	-	TRBJ1-4	CASSPGEKLFF	TGTGCCAGCAGCCCGGGTGAAAAACTGTTTTTT
many	TRBV14	-	TRBJ2-2	CASSQAQAGELFF	TGTGCCAGCAGCCAAGCCCAGGCCGGGGAGCTGTTTTTT
-	TRBV9	-	TRBJ2-7	CASSARGAGSTYEQYF	TGTGCCAGCAGCGCCCGGGGGGCAGGTTCTACCTACGAGCAGTACTTC
many	TRBV30	TRBD1	TRBJ2-7	CAWSAGTGVNEQYF	TGTGCCTGGAGTGCCGGGACAGGGGTAAACGAGCAGTACTTC
many	TRBV6-1	-	TRBJ1-2	CASSRTERDGYTF	TGTGCCAGCAGCCGGACGGAAAGGGATGGCTACACCTTC
many	TRBV2	TRBD2	TRBJ2-1	CASSEGGLAGGHEQFF	TGTGCCAGCAGTGAAGGGGGACTAGCGGGAGGACATGAGCAGTTCTTC
many	TRBV2	TRBD1	TRBJ1-4	CASSPYGQATNEKLFF	TGTGCCAGCAGTCCCTACGGACAGGCAACTAATGAAAAACTGTTTTTT
many	TRBV7-6	-	TRBJ1-6	CASSLAVRGTLHF	TGTGCCAGCAGCTTAGCGGTCAGGGGAACCCTCCACTTT
many	TRBV30	-	TRBJ1-6	CAWGVDRNSPLHF	TGTGCCTGGGGCGTTGACAGGAATTCACCCCTCCACTTT
-	TRBV2	-	TRBJ1-1	CASGFRNTEAFF	TGTGCCAGCGGGTTTCGGAACACTGAAGCTTTCTTT
-	TRBV3-1	-	TRBJ2-5	CASSQEPLLVRPKETQYF	TGTGCCAGCAGCCAAGAACCCCTCTTGGTACGACCTAAAGAGACCCAGTACTTC
many	TRBV5-1	TRBD1	TRBJ1-2	CASSLGDSLNYGYTF	TGCGCCAGCAGCTTGGGGGACAGCCTTAACTATGGCTACACCTTC
many	TRBV4-1	-	TRBJ2-5	CASSQARGRETQYF	TGCGCCAGCAGCCAAGCCAGGGGAAGGGAGACCCAGTACTTC
many	TRBV11-2	-	TRBJ1-6	CASSLQTQGNSPLHF	TGTGCCAGCAGCTTACAGACTCAGGGCAATTCACCCCTCCACTTT
many	TRBV2	-	TRBJ1-1	CASSAEGNTEAFF	TGTGCCAGCAGTGCAGAGGGGAACACTGAAGCTTTCTTT
many	TRBV5-1	-	TRBJ2-5	CASRVPQAGGETQYF	TGCGCCAGCCGGGTTCCCCAGGCCGGAGGGGAGACCCAGTACTTC
many	TRBV15	-	TRBJ2-5	CATVGKGGETQYF	TGTGCCACCGTAGGGAAAGGTGGCGAGACCCAGTACTTC
-	TRBV6-1	TRBD1	TRBJ1-4	CATTGTGEKLFF	TGTGCCACCACCGGGACAGGTGAAAAACTGTTTTTT
many	TRBV20-1	-	TRBJ1-1	CSAPGQFDTEAFF	TGCAGTGCGCCCGGACAGTTTGACACTGAAGCTTTCTTT
many	TRBV5-1	-	TRBJ1-3	CASSAGRRNTIYF	TGCGCCAGCAGCGCTGGAAGGCGGAACACCATATATTTT
many	TRBV4-1	-	TRBJ2-5	CASSQDGAGVETQYF	TGCGCCAGCAGCCAAGACGGGGCAGGGGTAGAGACCCAGTACTTC
-	TRBV28	-	TRBJ2-7	CASSSLGVYEQYF	TGTGCCAGCAGTTCACTAGGGGTGTATGAGCAGTACTTC
many	TRBV2	-	TRBJ1-4	CASSEDEWDTHF	TGTGCCAGCAGTGAAGATGAGTGGGACACCCATTTT
many	TRBV6-1	-	TRBJ2-2	CASSTIWSRNTGELFF	TGTGCCAGCAGTACCATTTGGAGCAGGAACACCGGGGAGCTGTTTTTT
many	TRBV4-1	-	TRBJ1-5	CASSQDPGVGGQPQHF	TGCGCCAGCAGCCAAGACCCCGGCGTTGGAGGACAGCCCCAGCATTTT
many	TRBV12-5	-	TRBJ2-3	CASAGLRNTQYF	TGTGCTAGTGCGGGCCTCCGGAATACGCAGTATTTT
many	TRBV30	-	TRBJ2-7	CAWSVGRTMTGEQYF	TGTGCCTGGAGTGTAGGACGAACAATGACGGGCGAGCAGTACTTC
many	TRBV6-1	TRBD1	TRBJ1-2	CASSEAFTGGGYTF	TGTGCCAGCAGTGAAGCCTTCACAGGGGGCGGCTACACCTTC
-	TRBV4-1	-	TRBJ2-7	CASSLEGGEQYF	TGCGCCAGCAGTCTCGAGGGTGGCGAGCAGTACTTC
many	TRBV11-2	TRBD2	TRBJ2-1	CASSLDASGMVRDEQFF	TGTGCCAGCAGCTTAGATGCTAGCGGGATGGTCCGCGATGAGCAGTTCTTC
few	TRBV12-3/TRBV12-4	-	TRBJ2-7	CASSTGRGAWFVEQYF	TGTGCCAGCAGCACTGGGAGGGGGGCCTGGTTCGTCGAGCAGTACTTC
few	TRBV6-4	TRBD2	TRBJ2-1	CASSEGTSGNEQFF	TGTGCCAGCAGTGAAGGGACTAGCGGGAATGAGCAGTTCTTC
-	TRBV29-1	TRBD1	TRBJ2-2	CSVELQGAFHGELFF	TGCAGCGTTGAACTTCAGGGGGCCTTTCACGGGGAGCTGTTTTTT
many	TRBV29-1	-	TRBJ1-2	CSVGGGYGYTF	TGCAGCGTTGGAGGGGGGTATGGCTACACCTTC
many	TRBV7-9	-	TRBJ1-2	CASSLKGTDQRYTF	TGTGCCAGCAGCTTAAAGGGGACGGACCAACGCTACACCTTC
-	TRBV19	-	TRBJ2-7	CASSNPSTASYEQYF	TGTGCCAGTAGTAACCCCTCGACAGCCTCCTACGAGCAGTACTTC
many	TRBV6-1	TRBD1	TRBJ1-5	CASSDRDSPNQPQHF	TGTGCCAGCAGTGACAGGGACAGCCCTAATCAGCCCCAGCATTTT